These 23 T cell receptor beta chains came from one sample sequenced in a study of T cells expressing NK-cell markers. Reanalyzing the 5' RACE reads, TCRdb keeps one entry per CDR3 protein, without DNA. The table lists a few hundred thousand distinct CDR3 sequences. Input material: blood T cells: a sorted CD56 or NKG2C T cell subset, CD4+ or CD8+ T cells, or bulk PBMC T cells (not recorded which). Receptors originate from a man between 18 and 69 years old in good health.

This chain joins TRBV7-9 and TRBJ1-5. Per germline, CDR1 SEHNR and CDR2 FQNEAQ (reference sequence). CDR3 length equals 15 residues. The CDR3 sequence: CASSKPRGSNQPQHF.

The chain uses TRBV12-3 or TRBV12-4 and TRBJ2-5; no DNA is available, so the TRBD2 call from TCRdb remains unchecked. The length of the CDR3 is 15 residues. The CDR3 region is CASSQRGGGPETQYF.

The chain links TRBV19 to TRBJ2-5; TCRdb's D gene call, TRBD1, goes unchecked for lack of DNA. There are 13 residues in the CDR3. Germline assignment: CDR1 LNHDA and CDR2 SQIVND (reference sequence). This chain's CDR3 is CASTRTGGETQYF.

The chain has TRBV25-1 and TRBJ2-5; the TRBD2 assignment by TCRdb is unverifiable without DNA. The germline V gene encodes CDR1 MGHDK and CDR2 SYGVNS. This CDR3 is 16 amino acids long. CDR3 loop: CASSAGLAVNQETQYF. Full variable domain (outside the CDR3, taken from reference TRBV25-1 and TRBJ2-5): EADIYQTPRYLVIGTGKKITLECSQTMGHDKMYWYQQDPGMELHLIHYSYGVNSTEKGDLSSESTVSRIRTEHFPLTLESARPSHTSQYLCASSAGLAVNQETQYFGPGTRLLVL.

The chain recombines TRBV3-1 with TRBJ1-5. Germline CDR1 and CDR2: LGHDT and YNNKEL (reference sequence). This CDR3 has 14 residues. CDR3 region: CASSLGAVGQPQHF.

This chain links TRBV24-1 with TRBJ2-5; the TCRdb call, TRBD1, lacks DNA for checking. Germline CDR1 and CDR2: KGHDR and SFDVKD. The CDR3 covers 13 residues. The chain's CDR3 is CATNDRAQETQYF.

The chain uses TRBV5-4 and TRBJ1-1; the TCRdb call, TRBD1, lacks DNA for checking. Per the germline V gene, CDR1 is SGHNT and CDR2 is YYREEE (reference sequence). CDR3 length: 15 residues. The chain's CDR3 is CASSRGAAMNTEAFF.

This chain links TRBV5-4 with TRBJ1-2. The CDR3 loop spans 14 amino acids. Germline V gene lookup returns CDR1 SGHNT and CDR2 YYREEE (reference sequence). The CDR3 sequence is CASSSGLNNYGYTF.

The chain is built from TRBV6-1 and TRBJ2-7; TCRdb designates TRBD1, a call that cannot be tested without DNA. The CDR3 is 16 amino acids. Germline CDR1 MNHNS, CDR2 SASEGT. CDR3: CASSDVQGSGSYEQYF.

The rearrangement uses TRBV4-2 and TRBJ2-6; there is no DNA to check the TCRdb D call of TRBD1. The V gene's germline CDR1 is LGHNA and CDR2 YNFKEQ. The CDR3 spans 19 residues. This CDR3 is CASSQEKGTGGSGANVLTF.

The gene calls are TRBV20-1 and TRBJ2-1; TCRdb names TRBD1, which stays unverified in the absence of DNA. CDR3 length: 12 amino acids. Germline loops: CDR1 DFQATT, CDR2 SNEGSKA (reference sequence). The chain's CDR3 is CSARGQGGEQFF.

The chain combines TRBV29-1 with TRBJ2-7; TCRdb's D gene call, TRBD2, goes unchecked for lack of DNA. The CDR3 has 12 residues. Germline V gene sequence: CDR1 SQVTM, CDR2 ANQGSEA. CDR3 protein: CSVRTSSNEQYF.

The chain has TRBV3-1 and TRBJ2-3. The germline V gene encodes CDR1 LGHDT and CDR2 YNNKEL (reference sequence). The CDR3 has 14 residues. CDR3 in amino acids: CASSQDLWWDTQYF.

The CDR3 is CASSSQGDKGEQYF. The V gene is TRBV7-9, the J gene TRBJ2-7; the TRBD1 assignment by TCRdb is unverifiable without DNA. Germline V gives CDR1 SEHNR, CDR2 FQNEAQ (reference sequence). This CDR3 is 14 amino acids long.

The chain has TRBV2 and TRBJ1-4; with no DNA, the TCRdb D assignment of TRBD1 cannot be verified. This CDR3 spans 14 amino acids. Germline V CDR1 and CDR2: SNHLY, FYNNEI. CDR3 sequence: CASTRQVTDEKLFF.

The gene calls are TRBV2 and TRBJ2-7; without DNA, the TCRdb call of TRBD1 cannot be checked. The germline CDR1 and CDR2 sequences are SNHLY and FYNNEI. The CDR3 runs to 13 residues. CDR3 loop: CASSIRTAYEQYF.

The gene calls are TRBV15 and TRBJ2-5; TCRdb proposes TRBD2, but this gene call is untestable without DNA. This CDR3 spans 17 amino acids. CDR1 is LNHNV, CDR2 YYDKDF, per germline (reference sequence). CDR3 protein: CATSRDLPSGGQETQYF. The variable domain in full, with the rest retrieved from reference TRBV15 and TRBJ2-5, is DAMVIQNPRYQVTQFGKPVTLSCSQTLNHNVMYWYQQKSSQAPKLLFHYYDKDFNNEADTPDNFQSRRPNTSFCFLDIRSPGLGDTAMYLCATSRDLPSGGQETQYFGPGTRLLVL.

The V call is TRBV4-1, the J call TRBJ2-7. Looked up from germline, CDR1 is MGHRA and CDR2 is YSYEKL. The CDR3 is made up of 16 amino acids. The CDR3 spells CASSQVGVLRSYEQYF.

The CDR3 reads CASSRPGQYNYGYTF. This sequence joins TRBV5-1 and TRBJ1-2; with no DNA, the TCRdb D assignment of TRBD1 cannot be verified. This CDR3 is built from 15 residues. Germline assignment: CDR1 SGHRS and CDR2 YFSETQ.

The V gene is TRBV20-1, the J gene TRBJ2-1; TCRdb names TRBD2, which stays unverified in the absence of DNA. Per germline, CDR1 DFQATT and CDR2 SNEGSKA (reference sequence). This CDR3 is built from 14 residues. The CDR3 reads CSAGRGGGYNEQFF.

The rearrangement uses TRBV28 and TRBJ2-3; TCRdb reports TRBD1, a call that lacks DNA to check it against. The V gene's germline CDR1 is MDHEN and CDR2 SYDVKM. The CDR3 sequence is 17 residues long. This CDR3 reads CASSSTGAAASTDTQYF. Looking up the rest from reference TRBV28 and TRBJ2-3 gives the full variable domain: DVKVTQSSRYLVKRTGEKVFLECVQDMDHENMFWYRQDPGLGLRLIYFSYDVKMKEKGDIPEGYSVSREKKERFSLILESASTNQTSMYLCASSSTGAAASTDTQYFGPGTRLTVL.

The chain's CDR3 is CASSLLVEGTQYF. The V call is TRBV27, the J call TRBJ2-3. This CDR3 region has 13 residues. Germline V gene data show CDR1 as MNHEY and CDR2 as SMNVEV (reference sequence).

The rearrangement links TRBV6-1 to TRBJ1-1; without DNA, the TCRdb call of TRBD1 cannot be checked. The germline V gene has CDR1 MNHNS and CDR2 SASEGT. The CDR3 has 15 amino acids. This chain's CDR3 is CASRLRKRGNTEAFF.